These 13 T cell receptor beta chains originate from one sample sequenced in a study of OX40 agonist ivuxolimab in advanced cancers. The library relied on the immunoSEQ multiplex PCR assay. TCRdb limited this immuneACCESS table to in-frame rearrangements with V and J called. A share of clones is missing; checked studies link under half to unresolved V genes, and the rest is unexplained. The sample table records about 61,000 clones; 82% of these occur just once. Around 0.47% of the sample goes to the ten largest clones. The source was CD4+ or CD8+ T cells sorted from blood, collected in a trial of the OX40 agonist ivuxolimab. Every receptor here comes from an adult with an advanced solid tumor such as melanoma, head and neck, liver or kidney cancer.

The genes are TRBV29-1 and TRBJ1-1; TRBD1 matches 7 bases. CDR3 length equals 14 residues. Looked up from germline, CDR1 is SQVTM and CDR2 is ANQGSEA. V gave up 4 bases and J gave up 10 bases; unmatched junction bases: 15. CDR3 protein: CSVGGGPRGGRAFF. DNA for the CDR3: TGCAGCGTTGGAGGGGGGCCCAGGGGGGGGCGAGCTTTCTTT.

CDR3 in DNA: TGTGCCACCAGACGAGAGGTGAACACTGAAGCTTTCTTT. Translation gives CATRREVNTEAFF. The genes are TRBV2 and TRBJ1-1; D call uncertain. The CDR3 runs to 13 residues. Trimming took 10 bases from V and 0 from J, leaving 12 bases between them. Looked up from germline, CDR1 is SNHLY and CDR2 is FYNNEI.

The rearrangement joins TRBV5-8 to TRBJ2-2, with 10 bases lining up with TRBD2. Germline V gene data show CDR1 as SGHTS and CDR2 as YDEGEE. The J segment lost 3 bases and the V segment lost 1 base, leaving 6 bases of the junction unmatched. CDR3 length equals 17 residues. The chain's CDR3 is CASSLPTSGMDTGELFF. The DNA for the CDR3 is TGTGCCAGCAGCTTGCCTACTAGCGGGATGGACACCGGGGAGCTGTTTTTT.

This rearrangement joins TRBV10-1 to TRBJ2-3; D is unresolved. V was cut by 2 bases and J by 5 bases, with 2 bases left in between. This CDR3 contains 11 residues. CDR1 is WNHNN, CDR2 SYGVQD, per germline (reference sequence). The CDR3 spells CASSERDTQYF. The CDR3 DNA sequence: TGCGCCAGCAGTGAGAGAGATACGCAGTATTTT.

This rearrangement joins TRBV21-1 to TRBJ2-7; the D segment call TRBD2 is taken from the table without a DNA check. TRBV21-1 counts as a pseudogene. The CDR3 runs to 15 residues. The CDR3 sequence is CASSKSTSGSPEQYF. The CDR3 DNA sequence: TGTGCCAGCAGCAAATCGACTAGCGGGAGTCCCGAGCAGTACTTC.

Turning to this clone: Sequence at one end of the junction differs from germline and may be a read error. This chain links TRBV27 with TRBJ2-1, with D perhaps matching TRBD2 (6 bases). The germline V gene encodes CDR1 MNHEY and CDR2 SMNVEV (reference sequence). The CDR3 has 11 residues. The CDR3 coding sequence is TGTGCCAGCAGTACCCGGGACTGGGTAGTCTTC. Amino acids: CASSTRDWVVF.

This clone turned up a few times. The V and J genes are TRBV28 and TRBJ2-7; 7 nucleotides agree with TRBD2. The V gene end was trimmed by 11 bases and the J gene end by 5 bases; junction bases not matched to a gene: 12. Germline-derived CDR1 and CDR2 are MDHEN and SYDVKM. The CDR3 runs 13 residues. CDR3 amino acids: CAYRPAGVDEQYF. CDR3 bases: TGTGCCTACCGACCCGCGGGAGTTGACGAGCAGTACTTC.

This sequence joins TRBV28 and TRBJ2-3, with TRBD2 matching over 15 bases. CDR1 MDHEN and CDR2 SYDVKM come from the germline V gene. CDR3 length: 16 residues. The V gene end was trimmed by 4 bases and the J gene end by 3 bases; junction bases not matched to a gene: 2. The CDR3 sequence is CASSSGLAGGTDTQYF. In DNA form, the CDR3 reads TGTGCCAGCAGTTCCGGACTAGCGGGAGGGACAGATACGCAGTATTTT.

Only one count was recorded for this clone. The chain recombines TRBV6-6 with TRBJ2-1; TRBD2 might be the D (5 bases). The CDR3 has 16 amino acids. The V end was cut by 0 bases, the J end by 1 base, with 10 bases between. Per germline, CDR1 MNHNY and CDR2 SVGAGI (reference sequence). CDR3 sequence: CASSYSFRGSYNEQFF. CDR3 bases: TGTGCCAGCAGTTACTCTTTTCGGGGATCCTACAATGAGCAGTTCTTC.

V usage is TRBV5-6 and J usage is TRBJ2-7; D ambiguous. Germline CDR1 reads SGHDT; CDR2 reads YYEEEE. The CDR3 is made up of 15 amino acids. V was shortened by 3 bases and J by 3 bases, with 16 bases between the two germline ends. The CDR3 is CASSSNIRPGYEQYF. CDR3 sequence (DNA): TGTGCCAGCAGCTCGAATATACGGCCCGGCTACGAGCAGTACTTC.

For the CDR3, the DNA is TGCAGTGCTAGCACAGATACGCAGTATTTT. It codes for CSASTDTQYF. V gene TRBV20-1 combines with J gene TRBJ2-3; D is undetermined. V lost 3 bases, J lost 2 bases, and 0 bases lay in between. This CDR3 is 10 amino acids long. Germline-derived CDR1 and CDR2 are DFQATT and SNEGSKA (reference sequence).

This clone has ten or more counts. V usage is TRBV5-1 and J usage is TRBJ2-7; 11 bases fit TRBD1. CDR1 is SGHRS, CDR2 YFSETQ, per germline. Trimming cost V 3 bases and J 5 bases; bases outside gene matches: 1. CDR3 length equals 13 residues. The CDR3 here is CASSWTGGHEQYF. In DNA, the CDR3 is TGCGCCAGCAGCTGGACAGGGGGCCACGAGCAGTACTTC.

The chain links TRBV13 to TRBJ2-2, with 15 bases aligning to TRBD2. V gave up 5 bases and J gave up 4 bases; unmatched junction bases: 8. CDR1 and CDR2 (germline): PRHDT, FYEKMQ (reference sequence). This CDR3 spans 18 amino acids. CDR3 sequence reads: CASSRLGLAGGITGELFF. The CDR3 DNA reads as TGTGCCAGCAGCAGACTGGGACTAGCGGGAGGCATCACCGGGGAGCTGTTTTTT.